The rows below give T cell receptor beta chains drawn from one sample of a study of cytomegalovirus exposure and HLA in healthy donors. The repertoire was sequenced with immunoSEQ multiplex PCR; TCRdb's copy has only in-frame clones and lacks some. The sample lists about 80,000 clones; 80% were seen once. Input material: PBMCs. The receptors shown here come from a man aged 45 to 65 in good health and CMV-seropositive. The CDR3 runs from the conserved cysteine through the conserved F or W. The order of the fields is clone size, J gene, V gene, D gene, CDR3 DNA, CDR3 protein. A D gene is named only where the DNA matches it firmly. Part of the rows lack a size; the others show once, few, many or a class for expanded clones.

clone size: .; J gene: TRBJ1-1; V gene: TRBV5-4; D gene: .; CDR3 DNA: TGTGCCAGCAGCCCTGAACGGCGGGGTAATGAAGCTTTCTTT; CDR3 protein: CASSPERRGNEAFF
clone size: once; J gene: TRBJ2-7; V gene: TRBV19; D gene: TRBD2; CDR3 DNA: TGTGCCAGTAGGAATCTAGCGGGAGGCCCCGGAAACGAGCAGTACTTC; CDR3 protein: CASRNLAGGPGNEQYF
clone size: .; J gene: TRBJ2-3; V gene: TRBV7-9; D gene: .; CDR3 DNA: TGTGCCAGCAGCCCCCCGGTCCTGGTCCGACACACAGATACGCAGTATTTT; CDR3 protein: CASSPPVLVRHTDTQYF
clone size: once; J gene: TRBJ2-1; V gene: TRBV7-2; D gene: .; CDR3 DNA: TGTGCCAGCAGCTTAAGCGACCTCTCCTACAATGAGCAGTTCTTC; CDR3 protein: CASSLSDLSYNEQFF
clone size: .; J gene: TRBJ2-5; V gene: TRBV5-4; D gene: TRBD1; CDR3 DNA: TGTGCCAGCAGCTTGTTGGCAGGGGGTCTGGAGACCCAGTACTTC; CDR3 protein: CASSLLAGGLETQYF
clone size: once; J gene: TRBJ2-3; V gene: TRBV5-1; D gene: .; CDR3 DNA: TGCGCCAGCAGCCGGGAAGGAAGAACGGAAGATACGCAGTATTTT; CDR3 protein: CASSREGRTEDTQYF
clone size: .; J gene: TRBJ1-5; V gene: TRBV5-1; D gene: .; CDR3 DNA: TGCGCCAGCGGCCCGACAGGTGGGTCTTTGGCCCAGCATTTT; CDR3 protein: CASGPTGGSLAQHF
clone size: .; J gene: TRBJ2-4; V gene: TRBV7-9; D gene: .; CDR3 DNA: TGTGCCAGCAGCTTATCCGGGAGCTCCGCCATTCAGTACTTC; CDR3 protein: CASSLSGSSAIQYF
clone size: once; J gene: TRBJ2-7; V gene: TRBV18; D gene: TRBD1; CDR3 DNA: TGTGCCAGCTCACTATCCCAGACAGGGGTAAGGGAGCAGTACTTC; CDR3 protein: CASSLSQTGVREQYF
clone size: .; J gene: TRBJ2-7; V gene: TRBV7-9; D gene: .; CDR3 DNA: TGTGCCAGCAGCTTCCCCGGGGACTACGAGCAGTACTTC; CDR3 protein: CASSFPGDYEQYF
clone size: .; J gene: TRBJ2-7; V gene: TRBV7-2; D gene: TRBD2; CDR3 DNA: TGTGCCAGCAGCCCAACTAGCGCCAACTCCTACGAGCAGTACTTC; CDR3 protein: CASSPTSANSYEQYF
clone size: .; J gene: TRBJ2-5; V gene: TRBV2; D gene: TRBD2; CDR3 DNA: TGTGCCAGCAGTACTTCTACTAGCGGAGGGGACCAAGAGACCCAGTACTTC; CDR3 protein: CASSTSTSGGDQETQYF
clone size: .; J gene: TRBJ2-1; V gene: TRBV19; D gene: .; CDR3 DNA: TGTGCCAGTAGTATACAGGCTCGTAGTGAGCAGTTCTTC; CDR3 protein: CASSIQARSEQFF
clone size: once; J gene: TRBJ2-1; V gene: TRBV19; D gene: TRBD1; CDR3 DNA: TGTGCCAGTAGCCAACTATGGACAGGGGACAATGAGCAGTTCTTC; CDR3 protein: CASSQLWTGDNEQFF
clone size: few; J gene: TRBJ2-1; V gene: TRBV5-1; D gene: TRBD2; CDR3 DNA: TGCGCCAGCAGCCTGGGACTAGGGTCTGAGGATGAGCAGTTCTTC; CDR3 protein: CASSLGLGSEDEQFF
clone size: .; J gene: TRBJ2-1; V gene: TRBV14; D gene: TRBD2; CDR3 DNA: TGTGCCAGCAGCCCCGGGGTAGCGGGAGACGGTGAGCAGTTCTTC; CDR3 protein: CASSPGVAGDGEQFF
clone size: .; J gene: TRBJ2-3; V gene: TRBV19; D gene: TRBD2; CDR3 DNA: TGTGCCAGTAGTATAAGCGGGAGTGTGGGAGGTACGCAGTATTTT; CDR3 protein: CASSISGSVGGTQYF
clone size: .; J gene: TRBJ2-1; V gene: TRBV4-2; D gene: TRBD2; CDR3 DNA: TGTGCCAGCAGCCAAGAATCCTTAGCGGGAGGGTACAATGAGCAGTTCTTC; CDR3 protein: CASSQESLAGGYNEQFF
clone size: few; J gene: TRBJ2-3; V gene: TRBV9; D gene: .; CDR3 DNA: TGTGCCAGCAGCGCCCTCGAGGGAACAGATACGCAGTATTTT; CDR3 protein: CASSALEGTDTQYF
clone size: .; J gene: TRBJ2-1; V gene: TRBV6-5; D gene: TRBD2; CDR3 DNA: TGTGCCTGCAGTTACGTGGGAGGGTCCTACAATGAGCAGTTCTTC; CDR3 protein: CACSYVGGSYNEQFF
clone size: .; J gene: TRBJ1-5; V gene: TRBV18; D gene: TRBD1; CDR3 DNA: TGTGCCAGCTCACCACCGGACAGGACTTATAGCAATCAGCCCCAGCATTTT; CDR3 protein: CASSPPDRTYSNQPQHF
clone size: .; J gene: TRBJ2-5; V gene: TRBV19; D gene: .; CDR3 DNA: TGTGCCAGTAGTGCCGCCGACGGGGAAGAGACCCAGTACTTC; CDR3 protein: CASSAADGEETQYF